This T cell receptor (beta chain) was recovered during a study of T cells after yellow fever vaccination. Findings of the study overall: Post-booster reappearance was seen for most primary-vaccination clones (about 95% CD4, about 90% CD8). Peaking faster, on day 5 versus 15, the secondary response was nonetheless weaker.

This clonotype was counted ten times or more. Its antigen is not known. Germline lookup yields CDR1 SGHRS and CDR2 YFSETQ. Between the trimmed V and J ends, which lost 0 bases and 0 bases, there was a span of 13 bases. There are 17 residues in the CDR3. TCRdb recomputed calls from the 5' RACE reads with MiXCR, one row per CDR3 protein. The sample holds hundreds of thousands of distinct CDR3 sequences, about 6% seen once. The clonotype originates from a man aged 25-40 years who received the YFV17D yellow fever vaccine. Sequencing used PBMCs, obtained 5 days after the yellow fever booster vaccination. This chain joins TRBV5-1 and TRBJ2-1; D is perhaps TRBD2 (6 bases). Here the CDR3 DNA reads TGCGCCAGCAGCTTGGCCCCTAGCGTGAGCTCCTACAATGAGCAGTTCTTC. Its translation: CASSLAPSVSSYNEQFF.